Sequencing of this T cell receptor (beta chain) was carried out in a study of T cells in pancreatic ductal adenocarcinoma. Study-level findings and limits: Tumor and blood clonality did not differ significantly, about 0.12 versus 0.079. Tumor samples had fewer productive templates and about 8-fold fewer unique clonotypes than blood. Results skew toward the minority of patients with early-stage disease.

Germline V gene lookup returns CDR1 SGHRS and CDR2 YFSETQ. The CDR3 runs 15 residues. About this clone: Its matching antigen is unknown. Relative to the germline gene, one junction end is altered; a read error may explain this.

Selected pancreatic ductal adenocarcinoma patients had undergone surgery without neoadjuvant therapy. The assay was immunoSEQ multiplex PCR, and TCRdb's table has in-frame clones only and misses some. The table lists under 20,000 clones, approximately 91% of them singletons, with roughly 0.91% in the top ten. This receptor was taken from a human donor with pancreatic ductal adenocarcinoma. Sequencing input: PBMCs. The chain uses TRBV5-1 and TRBJ2-3, with TRBD2 as a possible D gene (6 bases). CDR3 region: CASSLLSILAPHTNF. In DNA form, the CDR3 reads TGCGCCAGCAGCTTGTTATCTATACTAGCTCCCCACACAAATTTT.